A selection of T cell receptor beta chains follows, all from one sample in a study of response to subunit inactivated influenza vaccine. A single record per CDR3 protein comes from TCRdb applying MiXCR to the RT-PCR reads. This sample has roughly 630,000 distinct CDR3 sequences, with about 15% found just once. The sequencing here drew on PBMCs from blood, taken 14 to 15 days before vaccination. These receptors came from a man in his forties or fifties who received an inactivated influenza vaccine. Each CDR3 is given with its conserved first and last residue. A D gene is named only where the DNA matches it firmly. Size values are once, few and many counts, or a class for expanded clones, and some rows have none.

clone_size | j_call | d_call | v_call | cdr3_length | cdr3_aa | cdr3_nt
NA | TRBJ1-4 | NA | TRBV7-9 | 16 | CASSLGSTPWHEKLFF | TGTGCCAGCAGCTTAGGCTCTACACCCTGGCATGAAAAACTGTTTTTT
NA | TRBJ2-1 | TRBD2 | TRBV5-1 | 15 | CASSLGTGRYNEQFF | TGCGCCAGCAGCCTCGGTACCGGGAGGTACAATGAGCAGTTCTTC
NA | TRBJ1-1 | TRBD1 | TRBV7-3 | 21 | CASSLTHYLSYPGTENTEAFF | TGTGCCAGCAGCCTAACTCACTACCTATCGTACCCCGGGACAGAAAACACTGAAGCTTTCTTT
few | TRBJ2-3 | TRBD1 | TRBV11-2 | 15 | CASRTGQGFTDTQYF | TGTGCCAGCAGAACGGGACAGGGATTCACAGATACGCAGTATTTT
few | TRBJ2-3 | NA | TRBV7-3 | 15 | CASSLSGSVTDTQYF | TGTGCCAGCAGCTTGTCCGGTTCTGTGACAGATACGCAGTATTTT
few | TRBJ2-5 | TRBD2 | TRBV10-3 | 16 | CAISQRIAGVGETQYF | TGTGCCATCAGCCAACGAATAGCGGGAGTCGGAGAGACCCAGTACTTC
NA | TRBJ1-5 | NA | TRBV7-9 | 16 | CASSLVGDYSNQPQHF | TGTGCCAGCAGCTTAGTTGGGGATTATAGCAATCAGCCCCAGCATTTT
many | TRBJ1-1 | NA | TRBV6-1 | 13 | CASSEGADTEAFF | TGTGCCAGCAGTGAAGGGGCAGATACTGAAGCTTTCTTT
NA | TRBJ2-3 | NA | TRBV10-3 | 15 | CAISDSGLRTDTQYF | TGTGCCATCAGTGATTCGGGACTCCGCACAGATACGCAGTATTTT
many | TRBJ2-2 | TRBD2 | TRBV7-8 | 15 | CASSPRGGRAGELFF | TGTGCCAGCAGCCCACGGGGGGGCAGGGCCGGGGAGCTGTTTTTT
many | TRBJ2-2 | TRBD1 | TRBV12-3/TRBV12-4 | 17 | CASRQTGTGNLGGELFF | TGTGCCAGCAGGCAAACCGGGACAGGGAACCTTGGCGGGGAGCTGTTTTTT
NA | TRBJ2-5 | NA | TRBV5-6 | 15 | CASSFISSVQETQYF | TGTGCCAGCAGCTTTATATCTAGCGTACAAGAGACCCAGTACTTC
NA | TRBJ2-1 | TRBD2 | TRBV20-1 | 15 | CSGPIAGVNYNEQFF | TGCAGTGGCCCGATAGCGGGAGTGAACTACAATGAGCAGTTCTTC
NA | TRBJ2-5 | NA | TRBV29-1 | 16 | CSVESAWASHPETQYF | TGCAGCGTTGAATCGGCTTGGGCCAGTCATCCGGAGACCCAGTACTTC
few | TRBJ2-5 | TRBD2 | TRBV20-1 | 15 | CSAEGLAGGWETQYF | TGCAGTGCGGAGGGACTAGCGGGAGGGTGGGAGACCCAGTACTTC
few | TRBJ2-2 | NA | TRBV27 | 14 | CAGRSGLNTGELFF | TGTGCCGGTCGGTCTGGACTTAACACCGGGGAGCTGTTTTTT
few | TRBJ2-7 | NA | TRBV2 | 10 | CASTFNEQYF | TGTGCCAGCACCTTCAACGAGCAGTACTTC
few | TRBJ2-1 | NA | TRBV4-2 | 15 | CASSQDGRGLNEQFF | TGTGCCAGCAGCCAAGATGGCCGGGGGCTCAATGAGCAGTTCTTC
many | TRBJ2-3 | TRBD2 | TRBV12-3/TRBV12-4 | 14 | CASRGGLGTDTQYF | TGTGCCAGTCGGGGGGGGCTTGGCACAGATACGCAGTATTTT
few | TRBJ2-7 | NA | TRBV6-2/TRBV6-3 | 15 | CASSTRQFFSYEQYF | TGTGCCAGCAGTACGCGACAGTTTTTTTCCTACGAGCAGTACTTC
NA | TRBJ1-5 | TRBD1 | TRBV10-3 | 16 | CAISERTGTAPSPQHF | TGTGCCATCAGTGAGAGAACCGGGACAGCCCCGTCGCCCCAGCATTTT
few | TRBJ2-3 | NA | TRBV7-9 | 13 | CASSLDGGDTQYF | TGTGCCAGCAGCTTAGATGGCGGTGATACGCAGTATTTT
few | TRBJ1-3 | NA | TRBV7-2 | 16 | CASSLESGISGNTIYF | TGTGCCAGCAGCTTAGAGTCCGGAATCTCTGGAAACACCATATATTTT
NA | TRBJ2-3 | TRBD1 | TRBV12-3/TRBV12-4 | 15 | CASSRRTGRTDTQYF | TGTGCCAGCAGTAGGCGGACAGGGCGTACAGATACGCAGTATTTT
NA | TRBJ2-1 | NA | TRBV14 | 14 | CASSQAHPGVEQFF | TGTGCCAGCAGCCAAGCTCACCCCGGGGTGGAGCAGTTCTTC
few | TRBJ2-2 | TRBD1 | TRBV6-2/TRBV6-3 | 16 | CASTETGGADTGELFF | TGTGCCAGCACCGAAACAGGGGGCGCGGACACCGGGGAGCTGTTTTTT
many | TRBJ1-1 | NA | TRBV5-1 | 14 | CASSPVGVDTEAFF | TGCGCCAGCAGCCCGGTGGGGGTGGACACTGAAGCTTTCTTT
many | TRBJ2-5 | NA | TRBV12-3/TRBV12-4 | 14 | CASSAVRVDETQYF | TGTGCCAGCAGTGCCGTCAGGGTGGATGAGACCCAGTACTTC
NA | TRBJ2-2 | NA | TRBV6-5 | 15 | CASSYFGATAGELFF | TGTGCCAGCAGTTACTTCGGGGCGACCGCCGGGGAGCTGTTTTTT
NA | TRBJ2-3 | NA | TRBV29-1 | 15 | CSVDMRGTYTDTQYF | TGCAGCGTTGATATGAGGGGGACCTACACAGATACGCAGTATTTT
NA | TRBJ2-7 | NA | TRBV6-2/TRBV6-3 | 13 | CASSDPWSYEQYF | TGTGCCAGCAGCGACCCATGGTCCTACGAGCAGTACTTC
few | TRBJ2-5 | TRBD1 | TRBV5-5 | 14 | CASSLLQGAETQYF | TGTGCCAGCAGCTTATTACAGGGGGCCGAGACCCAGTACTTC
few | TRBJ2-1 | TRBD2 | TRBV11-2 | 16 | CASSHPGLAGEVEQFF | TGTGCCAGCAGTCACCCGGGACTAGCGGGAGAGGTTGAGCAGTTCTTC
many | TRBJ2-3 | TRBD1 | TRBV2 | 16 | CASSPAETGILDTQYF | TGTGCCAGCAGTCCAGCCGAGACAGGGATCCTCGATACGCAGTATTTT
NA | TRBJ2-5 | NA | TRBV2 | 15 | CASSEEGGYQETQYF | TGTGCCAGCAGTGAAGAAGGGGGGTACCAAGAGACCCAGTACTTC
NA | TRBJ2-6 | NA | TRBV6-2/TRBV6-3 | 17 | CASSYIRMSSGANVLTF | TGTGCCAGCAGTTACATCAGAATGAGCTCTGGGGCCAACGTCCTGACTTTC
few | TRBJ1-2 | NA | TRBV11-2 | 13 | CASSLNRAEGYTF | TGTGCCAGCAGCTTGAACAGGGCCGAGGGCTACACCTTC
few | TRBJ1-1 | TRBD1 | TRBV10-3 | 16 | CAISESPQGANTEAFF | TGTGCCATCAGTGAGTCTCCCCAGGGGGCGAACACTGAAGCTTTCTTT
NA | TRBJ2-3 | NA | TRBV11-1 | 18 | CASSGTILDTRYTDTQYF | TGTGCCAGCAGCGGGACCATTCTAGATACCCGCTACACAGATACGCAGTATTTT
few | TRBJ2-1 | NA | TRBV3-1 | 17 | CASSQDVGQLARSEQFF | TGTGCCAGCAGCCAAGATGTCGGGCAACTAGCTCGGAGTGAGCAGTTCTTC
NA | TRBJ2-2 | NA | TRBV28 | 14 | CASRSGTRTGELFF | TGTGCCAGCAGATCCGGGACTCGCACCGGGGAGCTGTTTTTT
NA | TRBJ2-1 | TRBD1 | TRBV6-5 | 15 | CASSSQGSKYNEQFF | TGTGCCAGCAGTTCACAGGGGTCTAAATACAATGAGCAGTTCTTC
few | TRBJ2-7 | TRBD2 | TRBV12-3/TRBV12-4 | 15 | CASSFSGTSGYEQYF | TGTGCCAGCAGTTTTTCCGGGACTAGCGGATACGAGCAGTACTTC
few | TRBJ1-2 | TRBD1 | TRBV5-1 | 19 | CASSDTAPGQATTNYGYTF | TGCGCCAGCAGCGACACTGCCCCGGGACAGGCCACTACTAACTATGGCTACACCTTC
many | TRBJ2-1 | NA | TRBV4-3 | 13 | CASSHSGHNEQFF | TGCGCCAGCAGCCACAGCGGGCACAATGAGCAGTTCTTC
NA | TRBJ1-1 | NA | TRBV29-1 | 13 | CSVEADSGGGAFF | TGCAGCGTTGAAGCGGACAGTGGAGGAGGGGCTTTCTTT
few | TRBJ1-6 | NA | TRBV12-3/TRBV12-4 | 14 | CASSSGQLYSPLHF | TGTGCCAGCAGTTCAGGCCAGTTATATTCACCCCTCCACTTT
few | TRBJ2-1 | NA | TRBV5-1 | 14 | CASMDMAGDNEQFF | TGCGCCAGCATGGATATGGCAGGGGACAATGAGCAGTTCTTC
many | TRBJ1-2 | TRBD1 | TRBV12-3/TRBV12-4 | 13 | CASMTGTNYGYTF | TGTGCCAGCATGACAGGGACTAACTATGGCTACACCTTC
many | TRBJ1-1 | NA | TRBV12-3/TRBV12-4 | 12 | CASTFRGTEAFF | TGTGCCAGCACCTTCAGGGGCACTGAAGCTTTCTTT
NA | TRBJ2-1 | NA | TRBV28 | 14 | CASHSASSNNEQFF | TGTGCCAGCCACAGCGCGAGTAGTAACAATGAGCAGTTCTTC
few | TRBJ1-6 | TRBD1 | TRBV20-1 | 13 | CSANRGVDSPLHF | TGCAGTGCTAACAGGGGTGTTGATTCACCCCTCCACTTT